The present T cell receptor (beta chain) was sequenced within a study of blood T cell repertoires in COVID-19. Study overall: From the United States, Italy and Spain came samples of acute and convalescent COVID-19. PBMCs, B-cell-depleted T cells, or T cells were the source of the cDNA or gDNA that made up the material.

Germline V gene sequence: CDR1 MNHNS, CDR2 SASEGT. Trimming at V came to 4 bases and at J to 4 bases, leaving 11 bases not matched to a gene. CDR3 size: 17 residues. In the study's own analysis: Estimated nucleated cell counts came from reference gene primer amplification. Assay used: immunoSEQ multiplex PCR; TCRdb lists only in-frame clones, some missing. That table furnishes V, J and clone size, whereas the DNA furnished D and trimming. Of roughly 100,000 clones detected, 90% appear once; the ten largest clones hold 4.5% to 5.5%. The clonotype originates from a man over 45 with acute or convalescent COVID-19. The J gene is TRBJ2-5, the V gene TRBV6-1; 11 nucleotides match TRBD2. Sequencing was performed on peripheral blood. DNA for the CDR3: TGTGCCAGCAGTGCCGAGCTAGCGGGGGGTCGGCGAGAGACCCAGTACTTC. Protein: CASSAELAGGRRETQYF.